This entry lists 11 T cell receptor beta chains sequenced from one sample in a study of blood T cell repertoires in COVID-19. Profiled with immunoSEQ multiplex PCR; TCRdb holds only in-frame clones, not every one. The repertoire holds about 160,000 clones, with approximately 88% as singletons. Sequencing used peripheral blood. The source of these receptors is a woman between 55 and 75 years old who had recovered from COVID-19.

CDR3 sequence (DNA): TGTGCCAGCAGCTTTAGACAGACTAACTATGGCTACACCTTC. Its protein product is CASSFRQTNYGYTF. The chain carries TRBV7-2 and TRBJ1-2; the D gene is possibly TRBD1 (5 bases). Trimming took 3 bases from V and 0 from J, leaving 8 bases between them. This CDR3 has 14 amino acids. The germline V gene has CDR1 SGHTA and CDR2 FQGNSA. The variable domain in full, with the rest retrieved from reference TRBV7-2 and TRBJ1-2, is GAGVSQSPSNKVTEKGKDVELRCDPISGHTALYWYRQSLGQGLEFLIYFQGNSAPDKSGLPSDRFSAERTGGSVSTLTIQRTQQEDSAVYLCASSFRQTNYGYTFGSGTRLTVV.

This clone has only a few counts. This chain links TRBV5-4 with TRBJ1-1; D gene ambiguous. The ends were cut back, 0 bases at V and 0 bases at J, with 6 bases in the middle. The CDR3 is 14 amino acids. Germline CDR1 reads SGHNT; CDR2 reads YYREEE (reference sequence). The CDR3 spells CASSLERVNTEAFF. The CDR3 nucleotides are TGTGCCAGCAGCTTGGAGCGGGTGAACACTGAAGCTTTCTTT.

The J gene is TRBJ1-2, the V gene TRBV29-1; D is unresolved. The V and J ends lost 0 bases and 6 bases respectively, with 14 bases between them. This CDR3 is built from 14 residues. Germline CDR1 and CDR2: SQVTM and ANQGSEA. This chain's CDR3 is CSVEDWGGRDGYTF. CDR3 sequence (DNA): TGCAGCGTTGAAGATTGGGGAGGGAGGGATGGCTACACCTTC.

This clone was observed a single time. The chain couples TRBV2 to TRBJ2-2; 7 bases match TRBD1. V trimming: 2 bases; J trimming: 6 bases; junction bases outside the gene matches: 6. The V gene's germline CDR1 is SNHLY and CDR2 FYNNEI. The CDR3 extends over 15 amino acids. The CDR3 region has the DNA TGTGCCAGCAGTGAATCCAGGGGGTGGGCCGGGGAGCTGTTTTTT. Its protein product is CASSESRGWAGELFF.

This clone appeared once. The rearrangement links TRBV7-9 to TRBJ1-6; 7 bases fit TRBD1. The length of the CDR3 is 14 residues. V lost 8 bases, J lost 5 bases, and 6 bases stayed unmatched. Germline loops: CDR1 SEHNR, CDR2 FQNEAQ (reference sequence). The CDR3: CASGTDRDNSPLHF. For the CDR3, the DNA is TGTGCCAGCGGGACCGACAGGGATAATTCACCCCTCCACTTT.

The gene calls are TRBV5-1 and TRBJ2-5; no clear D. Trimming cost V 5 bases and J 0 bases, with 5 bases left between them. Per germline, CDR1 SGHRS and CDR2 YFSETQ. CDR3 length: 12 residues. CDR3 protein: CASRRDQETQYF. CDR3 coding DNA: TGCGCCAGCAGACGGGACCAAGAGACCCAGTACTTC.

J is TRBJ1-1 and V is TRBV6-5; D gene ambiguous. The CDR3 totals 13 residues. Trimming cost V 8 bases and J 1 base, with 11 bases left between them. Germline-derived CDR1 and CDR2 are MNHEY and SVGAGI. CDR3 residues: CASRSGRNTEAFF. The CDR3 region has the DNA TGTGCCAGCCGTTCCGGGAGGAACACTGAAGCTTTCTTT.

The chain has TRBV6-1 and TRBJ2-1; TRBD1 agrees at 7 bases. Germline-derived CDR1 and CDR2 are MNHNS and SASEGT. V lost 3 bases and J lost 6; bases outside the gene matches: 14. There are 17 residues in the CDR3. CDR3 in amino acids: CASSDRVPQGQLNEQFF. The CDR3 DNA sequence: TGTGCCAGCAGTGATAGGGTCCCTCAGGGACAGCTCAATGAGCAGTTCTTC.

The DNA of the CDR3 is TGTGCCAGTAGCCTACAGGGGAAGAACACTGAAGCTTTCTTT. It is translated as CASSLQGKNTEAFF. V gene TRBV19 combines with J gene TRBJ1-1, with 7 bases aligning to TRBD1. This CDR3 is built from 14 residues. Germline V gives CDR1 LNHDA, CDR2 SQIVND (reference sequence). J was trimmed by 1 base and V by 6 bases; bases with no gene match: 5.

This chain joins TRBV3-1 (or the pseudogene TRBV3-2) and TRBJ2-5, with 11 bases lining up with TRBD2. The length of the CDR3 is 15 residues. Unmatched junction bases numbered 9, after V lost 5 bases and J lost 7 bases. The germline V gene encodes CDR1 LGHDT and CDR2 YNNKEL (reference sequence). The CDR3 reads CASSTTGLAVGTQYF. The CDR3 DNA reads as TGTGCCAGCAGCACCACGGGACTAGCGGTAGGGACCCAGTACTTC.

V and J are TRBV3-1 (or the pseudogene TRBV3-2) and TRBJ2-7; possibly TRBD1 for D (6 bases). This CDR3 spans 16 amino acids. The germline CDR1 and CDR2 sequences are LGHDT and YNNKEL (reference sequence). The V end was cut by 0 bases, the J end by 5 bases, with 17 bases between. Written as DNA, the CDR3 is TGTGCCAGCAGCCAAGATCCGGCAGGGGCTAAGGACGAGCAGTACTTC. Its protein product is CASSQDPAGAKDEQYF.